One sample yielded the 26 T cell receptor beta chains listed below, sequenced in a study of blood T cell repertoires in COVID-19. Assay: immunoSEQ multiplex PCR; the TCRdb copy retains only in-frame clones and omits some. Found here are over 80,000 clones, around 83% of them singletons; the top ten hold about 18%. Specimen: peripheral blood. The source is a woman aged 60-75 years with acute or convalescent COVID-19.

This chain connects TRBV5-1 to TRBJ2-5; 8 nucleotides match TRBD1. V was clipped by 5 bases and J by 1 base; unmatched bases: 7. This CDR3 comprises 15 residues. Germline V gene sequence: CDR1 SGHRS, CDR2 YFSETQ. CDR3 coding DNA: TGCGCCAGCAGTGGAGGACAGGGCGCCCAAGAGACCCAGTACTTC. It encodes CASSGGQGAQETQYF.

The chain couples TRBV6-6 to TRBJ1-2; a possible D gene is TRBD1 (5 bases). The CDR3 runs to 16 residues. Deletions cut 4 bases from V and 0 bases from J, with 15 bases between. CDR1 is MNHNY and CDR2 is SVGAGI in the germline V gene (reference sequence). The CDR3 DNA sequence: TGTGCCAGCAGTTTTCCTCTGACAGCCCCTAACTATGGCTACACCTTC. This translates into CASSFPLTAPNYGYTF.

This clone came up a few times. The CDR3 bases are TGTGCAAGTCGCCTGGATCCTAGAGGCTACACCTTC. Translation gives CASRLDPRGYTF. This sequence joins TRBV12-2 and TRBJ1-2. TRBV12-2 is labeled a pseudogene. This CDR3 is 12 amino acids long.

The chain uses TRBV6-5 and TRBJ2-7, with TRBD1 identical over 7 bases. The V segment lost 6 bases and the J segment 0 bases; nucleotides outside the gene matches: 2. Germline V gene sequence: CDR1 MNHEY, CDR2 SVGAGI. This CDR3 spans 13 amino acids. The CDR3 spells CASRKGASYEQYF. The DNA of the CDR3 is TGTGCCAGCAGGAAGGGGGCCTCCTACGAGCAGTACTTC.

The chain combines TRBV7-9 with TRBJ1-1, with D perhaps matching TRBD1 (5 bases). This CDR3 comprises 16 residues. Trimming pared 2 bases from V and 0 bases from J, leaving 13 bases between. The germline V gene has CDR1 SEHNR and CDR2 FQNEAQ (reference sequence). In nucleotides, the CDR3 is TGTGCCAGCAGCTTAAGTAGGGCGACAGTGAACACTGAAGCTTTCTTT. This sequence encodes CASSLSRATVNTEAFF.

The gene calls are TRBV11-3 and TRBJ2-7; D not certain. The germline gives CDR1 SGHNT, CDR2 YENEEA. The CDR3 covers 15 residues. The V end was cut by 4 bases, the J end by 0 bases, with 13 bases between. This chain's CDR3 is CASSSSPVSSYEQYF. Written as DNA, the CDR3 is TGTGCCAGCAGCTCGAGCCCGGTTTCCTCCTACGAGCAGTACTTC.

This clone occurred once. CDR3 sequence: CASSLGTDLGNTEAFF. Here the CDR3 DNA reads TGTGCCAGCAGCCTCGGGACAGATCTAGGAAACACTGAAGCTTTCTTT. V usage is TRBV9 and J usage is TRBJ1-1; TRBD1 agrees at 7 bases. The V segment lost 4 bases and the J segment 2 bases; nucleotides outside the gene matches: 11. Germline V gene lookup returns CDR1 SGDLS and CDR2 YYNGEE. CDR3 length: 16 amino acids.

J is TRBJ2-1 and V is TRBV29-1, with 8 positions matching TRBD1. The ends lost 0 bases at V and 8 bases at J; junction bases unmatched: 6. The CDR3 runs to 14 residues. Germline CDR1 is SQVTM and CDR2 is ANQGSEA. CDR3: CSVEDTGGYDEQFF. CDR3 coding DNA: TGCAGCGTTGAAGATACAGGGGGTTACGATGAGCAGTTCTTC.

Only one count was recorded for this clone. V gene TRBV11-3 combines with J gene TRBJ2-1, with TRBD2 matching over 9 bases. This CDR3 region has 17 residues. V lost 0 bases and J lost 10; bases outside the gene matches: 13. The V gene's germline CDR1 is SGHNT and CDR2 YENEEA. CDR3 DNA sequence: TGTGCCAGCAGCTTAGATCAGTCGGTAGCGGGAGATGGGGAGCAGTTCTTC. Amino acids: CASSLDQSVAGDGEQFF.

CDR3 sequence (DNA): TGTGCCAGCAGCATAGCGGGAGCCACCTACAATGAGCAGTTCTTC. This gives the protein CASSIAGATYNEQFF. The genes are TRBV5-6 and TRBJ2-1; 9 bases align to TRBD2. CDR3 size: 15 residues. After removal of 4 bases from V and 2 bases from J, the junction contained 4 bases not matched to a gene. Per germline, CDR1 SGHDT and CDR2 YYEEEE.

In the case of this clone: The same CDR3 arises from other DNA sequences in this sample as well. The V call is TRBV9, the J call TRBJ1-4, with D hard to call. The V end lost 0 bases, the J end lost 4 bases, and 4 bases lay between the germline ends. The CDR3 sequence is 13 residues long. The V gene's germline CDR1 is SGDLS and CDR2 YYNGEE. The CDR3 bases are TGTGCCAGCAGCGTAGGTCTTAATGAAAAACTGTTTTTT. This encodes CASSVGLNEKLFF.

This CDR3 is CASHRVMGTEAFF. CDR3 in DNA: TGTGCCAGCCACAGGGTAATGGGGACTGAAGCTTTCTTT. The chain carries TRBV9 and TRBJ1-1; D perhaps matches TRBD1 (6 bases). Germline V CDR1 and CDR2: SGDLS, YYNGEE. V gave up 7 bases and J gave up 5 bases, with 15 bases separating them. This CDR3 contains 13 residues.

J is TRBJ1-6 and V is TRBV16; 7 bases are shared with TRBD1. J lost 7 bases, V lost 0 bases, and 6 bases had no gene match. CDR3 length: 16 residues. CDR1 KGHSY and CDR2 FQNENV come from the germline V gene. This chain's CDR3 is CASSQSDGQANSPLHF. CDR3 nucleotides: TGTGCCAGCAGCCAATCGGATGGACAGGCCAATTCACCCCTCCACTTT.

This clone came up once. The chain uses TRBV4-1 and TRBJ2-3; TRBD2 matches at 9 bases. This CDR3 has 16 residues. Unmatched junction bases numbered 3, after V lost 2 bases and J lost 0 bases. Germline V gene lookup returns CDR1 MGHRA and CDR2 YSYEKL. The CDR3 sequence is CASSQLSGRSTDTQYF. The CDR3 coding sequence is TGCGCCAGCAGCCAACTCAGCGGGAGGAGCACAGATACGCAGTATTTT.

The V call is TRBV4-2, the J call TRBJ2-3, with D possibly being TRBD2 (7 bases). The V gene lost 1 base and the J gene lost 0 bases, with 14 bases spanning the gap. In germline, CDR1 is LGHNA, CDR2 YNFKEQ. The CDR3 consists of 17 residues. Written as DNA, the CDR3 is TGTGCCAGCAGCCAAGGTGAACGGGGGGCGAGCACAGATACGCAGTATTTT. Amino acid sequence: CASSQGERGASTDTQYF.

The chain is built from TRBV12-3 or TRBV12-4 and TRBJ1-1; D gene unclear. The CDR3 length is 12 residues. V shed 4 bases and J shed 5 bases, with 8 bases lying between them. Here the CDR3 DNA reads TGTGCCAGCAGTTCGTCAGGTACTGAAGCTTTCTTT. Amino acid sequence: CASSSSGTEAFF.

The V call is TRBV9, the J call TRBJ1-2, with D tentatively TRBD1 (6 bases). Trimming pared 7 bases from V and 5 bases from J, leaving 21 bases between. Per germline, CDR1 SGDLS and CDR2 YYNGEE. This CDR3 is built from 15 residues. The CDR3 loop reads CASGAGSGGSYGYTF. The DNA of the CDR3 is TGTGCCAGCGGGGCGGGTTCGGGGGGCTCATATGGCTACACCTTC.

J is TRBJ2-4 and V is TRBV7-8; 10 nucleotides line up with TRBD1. The V gene's germline CDR1 is SGHVS and CDR2 FQNEAQ. Trimming removed 5 bases from V and 7 bases from J; junction bases left unmatched: 2. This CDR3 has 13 amino acids. This CDR3 reads CASSMDRGNIQYF. DNA for the CDR3: TGTGCCAGCAGCATGGACAGGGGGAACATTCAGTACTTC. The full variable domain, its missing parts supplied by reference TRBV7-8 and TRBJ2-4, is GAGVSQSPRYKVAKRGQDVALRCDPISGHVSLFWYQQALGQGPEFLTYFQNEAQLDKSGLPSDRFFAERPEGSVSTLKIQRTQQEDSAVYLCASSMDRGNIQYFGAGTRLSVL.

This sequence joins TRBV5-1 and TRBJ2-1; TRBD2 agrees at 9 bases. The CDR3 loop spans 14 amino acids. The V gene's germline CDR1 is SGHRS and CDR2 YFSETQ. V was pared by 3 bases and J by 2 bases, with 0 bases of the junction left unmatched. CDR3 DNA: TGCGCCAGCAGCTCTAGCGGGGCCTACAATGAGCAGTTCTTC. Protein: CASSSSGAYNEQFF.

V usage is TRBV7-6 and J usage is TRBJ2-7, with D perhaps matching TRBD1 (6 bases). The V and J ends lost 1 base and 4 bases respectively, with 11 bases between them. The germline V gene encodes CDR1 SGHVS and CDR2 FNYEAQ. This CDR3 is 14 amino acids long. The DNA for the CDR3 is TGTGCCAGCAGCTTAGATGTGGGGGCTTACGAGCAGTACTTC. This gives the protein CASSLDVGAYEQYF.

In regard to this clone: Other DNA variants within this sample encode the same CDR3. The chain joins TRBV30 to TRBJ2-7; unclear D gene. The CDR3 has 11 amino acids. Between the trimmed V and J ends, which lost 0 bases and 4 bases, there was a span of 4 bases. Germline V gene data show CDR1 as GTSNPN and CDR2 as SVGIG (reference sequence). The CDR3 coding sequence is TGTGCCTGGAGTGTCGCGTACGAGCAGTACTTC. Protein: CAWSVAYEQYF.

The V call is TRBV6-1, the J call TRBJ1-1; 8 nucleotides align to TRBD1. This CDR3 spans 17 amino acids. Germline CDR1 reads MNHNS; CDR2 reads SASEGT. The V segment lost 1 base and the J segment 0 bases; nucleotides outside the gene matches: 7. The CDR3 DNA sequence: TGTGCCAGCAGTGAAGGGGCAGGGGGCTTCATGAACACTGAAGCTTTCTTT. Its translation: CASSEGAGGFMNTEAFF.

CDR3 DNA: TGTGCCAGCTCACTGTCCAGGGTATCTGGCACTGAAGCTTTCTTT. This encodes CASSLSRVSGTEAFF. The chain has TRBV18 and TRBJ1-1; D may be TRBD1 (5 bases). V lost 4 bases and J lost 4, with 16 bases in between. The CDR3 has 15 amino acids. From germline, CDR1 is KGHSH and CDR2 LQKENI.

The chain has TRBV7-2 and TRBJ1-5; D ambiguous. The V gene lost 4 bases and the J gene lost 0 bases, with 7 bases spanning the gap. CDR3 length: 14 residues. Per germline, CDR1 SGHTA and CDR2 FQGNSA. The CDR3 region has the DNA TGTGCCAGCAGCTCCTTTAATAGCAATCAGCCCCAGCATTTT. It specifies CASSSFNSNQPQHF.

The rearrangement links TRBV6-5 to TRBJ2-2; 9 nucleotides agree with TRBD1. V shed 6 bases, J shed 5 bases, and the junction held 4 bases outside the gene matches. This CDR3 is 14 amino acids long. Germline CDR1 MNHEY, CDR2 SVGAGI. CDR3: CASSGTGRTGELFF. In nucleotides, the CDR3 is TGTGCCAGCAGCGGGACAGGGAGGACCGGGGAGCTGTTTTTT.

This clone was detected only a few times. V gene TRBV6-1 combines with J gene TRBJ1-1, with D perhaps TRBD1 (5 bases). Germline V CDR1 and CDR2: MNHNS, SASEGT. V lost 2 bases and J lost 6, with 19 bases in between. The CDR3 consists of 16 residues. The CDR3, as DNA: TGTGCCAGCAGTGAATACCCGGGCAGGGCAAAATCTGAAGCTTTCTTT. Its protein product is CASSEYPGRAKSEAFF.